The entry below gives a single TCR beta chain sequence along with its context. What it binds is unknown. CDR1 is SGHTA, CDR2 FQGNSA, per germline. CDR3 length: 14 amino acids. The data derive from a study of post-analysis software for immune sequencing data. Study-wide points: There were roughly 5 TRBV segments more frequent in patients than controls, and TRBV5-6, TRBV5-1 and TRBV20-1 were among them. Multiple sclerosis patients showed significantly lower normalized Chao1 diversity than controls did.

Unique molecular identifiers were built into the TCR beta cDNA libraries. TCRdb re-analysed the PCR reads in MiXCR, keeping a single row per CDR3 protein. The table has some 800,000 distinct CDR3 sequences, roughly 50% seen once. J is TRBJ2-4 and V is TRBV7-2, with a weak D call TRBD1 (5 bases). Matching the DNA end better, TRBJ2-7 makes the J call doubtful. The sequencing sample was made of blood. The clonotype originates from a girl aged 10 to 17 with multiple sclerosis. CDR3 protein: CASSSRKGSHEQYF. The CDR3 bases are TGTGCCAGCAGCTCCCGGAAGGGGTCCCACGAGCAGTACTTC.